The 25 T cell receptor beta chains listed next were all sequenced from one sample in a study of Ad26.COV2.S vaccination and SARS-CoV-2 variants. Assay used: immunoSEQ multiplex PCR; TCRdb lists only in-frame clones, some missing. The data hold 350,000 to 450,000 clones, with about 85% observed a single time. Treatment noted: over 15 received Ad26.COV2.S at low or high dose, single or two shots; about 5 received placebo; per-sample allocation not given. Following the first vaccine or placebo injection, samples were taken on day 63. Here the sequenced sample was peripheral blood, taken in a trial of Ad26.COV2.S vaccine versus placebo. These receptors all come from a person aged 18-65 years who received the Ad26.COV2.S COVID-19 vaccine or a placebo.

The chain joins TRBV3-1 (or the pseudogene TRBV3-2) to TRBJ2-7; the D gene is possibly TRBD2 (5 bases). V was cut by 1 base and J by 8 bases, with 6 bases left in between. The V gene's germline CDR1 is LGHDT and CDR2 YNNKEL (reference sequence). The CDR3 is 11 amino acids. CDR3 amino acids: CASSQGGKQYF. The CDR3 DNA is TGTGCCAGCAGCCAAGGAGGGAAGCAGTACTTC.

This clone was recorded many times. The sample carries other DNA sequences with the same CDR3. The chain joins TRBV18 to TRBJ1-6, with a tentative D call TRBD1 (6 bases). The CDR3 has 13 amino acids. CDR1 is KGHSH, CDR2 LQKENI, per germline. V lost 2 bases, J lost 10 bases, and 9 bases lay in between. The CDR3 region is CASSPAGDSPLHF. The CDR3 DNA sequence: TGTGCCAGCTCACCAGCAGGGGACTCACCCCTCCACTTT. Based on the CDR3 plus reference TRBV18 and TRBJ1-6, the full variable domain is NAGVMQNPRHLVRRRGQEARLRCSPMKGHSHVYWYRQLPEEGLKFMVYLQKENIIDESGMPKERFSAEFPKEGPSILRIQQVVRGDSAAYFCASSPAGDSPLHFGNGTRLTVT.

The chain has TRBV7-9 and TRBJ2-7, with D perhaps given as TRBD1 or TRBD2 (6 bases each). This CDR3 comprises 16 residues. Germline lookup yields CDR1 SEHNR and CDR2 FQNEAQ (reference sequence). The V end was cut by 5 bases, the J end by 2 bases, with 19 bases between. The CDR3 DNA is TGTGCCAGCAGCCCACAAACCGGGGGCCGAACCTACGAGCAGTACTTC. It codes for CASSPQTGGRTYEQYF.

Only a few counts were recorded for this clone. The CDR3 DNA reads TGTGCCAGCAGCGTAAGAGTGGGTCAGGATGGCAATGAGCAGTTCTTC. Its translation: CASSVRVGQDGNEQFF. The V call is TRBV9, the J call TRBJ2-1; D gene unclear. V lost 1 base to trimming and J lost 6 bases, with 17 bases between them. The CDR3 covers 16 residues. CDR1 and CDR2 (germline): SGDLS, YYNGEE.

The chain links TRBV19 to TRBJ2-3; 9 bases are shared with TRBD1. The germline V gene has CDR1 LNHDA and CDR2 SQIVND (reference sequence). V was clipped by 7 bases and J by 5 bases; unmatched bases: 10. The CDR3 covers 15 residues. CDR3 in DNA: TGTGCCAGTACCAAAACAGGGGGCCGAGGAGATACGCAGTATTTT. The encoded protein is CASTKTGGRGDTQYF.

The V gene is TRBV9, the J gene TRBJ2-5; D is undetermined. The CDR3 loop spans 14 amino acids. Trimming stripped 3 bases from V and 2 bases from J, with 11 bases between. Germline values: CDR1 SGDLS, CDR2 YYNGEE. The CDR3 here is CASSARAVQETQYF. In nucleotides, the CDR3 is TGTGCCAGCAGCGCTCGGGCGGTACAAGAGACCCAGTACTTC. Together with reference TRBV9 and TRBJ2-5, the CDR3 gives the full variable domain: DSGVTQTPKHLITATGQRVTLRCSPRSGDLSVYWYQQSLDQGLQFLIQYYNGEERAKGNILERFSAQQFPDLHSELNLSSLELGDSALYFCASSARAVQETQYFGPGTRLLVL.

This rearrangement joins TRBV7-8 to TRBJ2-5, with 7 bases identical to TRBD2. Looked up from germline, CDR1 is SGHVS and CDR2 is FQNEAQ. V gave up 8 bases and J gave up 2 bases; unmatched junction bases: 11. The CDR3 is 15 residues long. The CDR3 sequence: CASGRAGTNQETQYF. CDR3 DNA: TGTGCCAGCGGAAGGGCGGGGACTAATCAAGAGACCCAGTACTTC. Together with reference TRBV7-8 and TRBJ2-5, the CDR3 gives the full variable domain: GAGVSQSPRYKVAKRGQDVALRCDPISGHVSLFWYQQALGQGPEFLTYFQNEAQLDKSGLPSDRFFAERPEGSVSTLKIQRTQQEDSAVYLCASGRAGTNQETQYFGPGTRLLVL.

The rearrangement joins TRBV7-9 to TRBJ2-3; D is undetermined. V was cut by 0 bases and J by 4 bases, with 8 bases left in between. The CDR3 runs to 14 residues. Germline CDR1 and CDR2: SEHNR and FQNEAQ (reference sequence). The CDR3 spells CASSLAWPADTQYF. Here the CDR3 DNA reads TGTGCCAGCAGCTTAGCTTGGCCGGCAGATACGCAGTATTTT.

This clone was detected once. The chain joins TRBV9 to TRBJ1-6; 8 bases map to TRBD1. CDR1 and CDR2 from the germline V gene are SGDLS and YYNGEE. CDR3 size: 17 residues. Trimming at V came to 2 bases and at J to 8 bases, leaving 12 bases not matched to a gene. The CDR3 loop reads CASSVDGQGGTYSPLHF. The CDR3 DNA reads TGTGCCAGCAGCGTCGACGGACAGGGTGGGACCTATTCACCCCTCCACTTT.

This sequence joins TRBV5-1 and TRBJ2-2; D gene uncertain. Trimming left V 2 bases short and J 3 bases short, with 8 bases between. The CDR3 runs 14 residues. Germline V gives CDR1 SGHRS, CDR2 YFSETQ. The CDR3 nucleotides read TGCGCCAGCAGCTTAGGCCTCGACACCGGGGAGCTGTTTTTT. Translated: CASSLGLDTGELFF.

The chain carries TRBV28 and TRBJ1-6, with D possibly being TRBD1 (6 bases). Trimming took off 5 bases at V and 10 bases at J, with 21 bases between the two ends. Germline V gene sequence: CDR1 MDHEN, CDR2 SYDVKM. The CDR3 contains 16 residues. The CDR3 region is CASSQPLFRGSSPLHF. DNA of the CDR3: TGTGCCAGCAGTCAACCCCTCTTCAGGGGTAGCTCACCCCTCCACTTT.

For this clone: This probably arose from a read error, given a far larger clone one base away. This chain links TRBV7-8 with TRBJ1-1; D may be TRBD1 (5 bases). Germline values: CDR1 SGHVS, CDR2 FQNEAQ. V lost 1 base, J lost 0 bases, and 9 bases lay in between. The CDR3 runs 15 residues. The DNA for the CDR3 is TGTGCCAGCAGCTTAGTGGGGGGAGTGAACACTGAAGCTTTCTTT. Encoded protein: CASSLVGGVNTEAFF.

The V gene is TRBV5-1, the J gene TRBJ2-5; 9 nucleotides line up with TRBD2. CDR1 SGHRS and CDR2 YFSETQ come from the germline V gene. V was clipped by 4 bases and J by 5 bases; unmatched bases: 6. This CDR3 spans 14 amino acids. The CDR3 is CASSPTSGFETQYF. CDR3 DNA sequence: TGCGCCAGCAGCCCGACTAGCGGATTTGAGACCCAGTACTTC.

This clone was observed a few times. This rearrangement joins TRBV30 to TRBJ1-1, with D perhaps matching TRBD1 (5 bases). The CDR3 runs 11 residues. Germline V CDR1 and CDR2: GTSNPN, SVGIG (reference sequence). Deletions cut 1 base from V and 10 bases from J, with 10 bases between. In DNA, the CDR3 is TGTGCCTGGAGTGGCCGGAGGGGAGCTTTCTTT. Protein product: CAWSGRRGAFF.

This chain's CDR3 is CASSQGVIRDSRPNTGELFF. The CDR3 DNA reads as TGCGCCAGCAGCCAAGGGGTTATCCGGGACAGCCGCCCGAACACCGGGGAGCTGTTTTTT. The V call is TRBV4-3, the J call TRBJ2-2; 7 bases align to TRBD1. The CDR3 loop spans 20 amino acids. V shed 1 base and J 0 bases; nucleotides not matched to a gene: 14. Per the germline V gene, CDR1 is LGHNA and CDR2 is YSLEER.

V gene TRBV12-3 or TRBV12-4 combines with J gene TRBJ1-2; D is unclear. The CDR3 has 13 amino acids. The V end was cut by 1 base, the J end by 8 bases, with 11 bases between. CDR3 sequence: CASSLDNRRGYTF. In nucleotides, the CDR3 is TGTGCCAGCAGTTTAGATAATCGCCGGGGCTACACCTTC.

This clone occurred a few times. V and J are TRBV5-1 and TRBJ2-5; D is ambiguous. V gave up 6 bases and J gave up 1 base, with 4 bases separating them. Germline CDR1 SGHRS, CDR2 YFSETQ. The CDR3 has 11 amino acids. CDR3 sequence: CASKLQETQYF. The DNA for the CDR3 is TGCGCCAGCAAACTCCAAGAGACCCAGTACTTC.

This chain uses TRBV27 with TRBJ2-1; D is unclear. The V and J ends lost 0 bases and 6 bases respectively, with 6 bases between them. Germline CDR1 is MNHEY and CDR2 is SMNVEV (reference sequence). This CDR3 is 13 amino acids long. CDR3 sequence: CASSLSGSNEQFF. CDR3 in DNA: TGTGCCAGCAGTTTATCAGGTAGCAATGAGCAGTTCTTC.

This clone appeared a few times. This chain connects TRBV3-1 (or the pseudogene TRBV3-2) to TRBJ1-2, with 10 bases lining up with TRBD1. The J segment lost 4 bases and the V segment lost 1 base, leaving 9 bases of the junction unmatched. This CDR3 has 17 residues. Germline CDR1 is LGHDT and CDR2 is YNNKEL (reference sequence). The CDR3 spells CASSQGQGQGGLYGYTF. Written as DNA, the CDR3 is TGTGCCAGCAGCCAAGGCCAAGGACAGGGGGGGCTCTATGGCTACACCTTC.

The chain couples TRBV10-3 to TRBJ2-1, with 10 bases fitting TRBD2. V shed 2 bases and J 8 bases; nucleotides not matched to a gene: 21. The CDR3 is 20 residues long. Germline V gene sequence: CDR1 ENHRY, CDR2 SYGVKD. CDR3 protein: CAISEPRPSGGAFLFDEQFF. The DNA of the CDR3 is TGTGCCATCAGTGAGCCGAGGCCCAGCGGGGGGGCCTTTTTGTTTGATGAGCAGTTCTTC.

The CDR3 protein is CASSGRDRLGNEQFF. CDR3 nucleotide sequence: TGTGCCAGCAGCGGCCGGGACAGGCTGGGCAATGAGCAGTTCTTC. This rearrangement joins TRBV3-1 (or the pseudogene TRBV3-2) to TRBJ2-1; 8 bases line up with TRBD1. With 5 bases clipped from V and 6 bases from J, the junction kept 9 bases outside the gene matches. Germline V gene lookup returns CDR1 LGHDT and CDR2 YNNKEL (reference sequence). This CDR3 comprises 15 residues.

This clone was found a few times. The CDR3, as DNA: TGTGCCAGCAGTTTTCGTAGGGGTTTGGATGAGCAGTTCTTC. Translating gives CASSFRRGLDEQFF. The V gene is TRBV28, the J gene TRBJ2-1, with a tentative D call TRBD1 (5 bases). V gave up 3 bases and J gave up 8 bases, with 14 bases separating them. Germline V gene sequence: CDR1 MDHEN, CDR2 SYDVKM. The length of the CDR3 is 14 residues.

The table lists this clone with a count of one. V and J are TRBV15 and TRBJ1-1, with D uncertain. The V gene's germline CDR1 is LNHNV and CDR2 YYDKDF (reference sequence). Trimming took 1 base from V and 5 from J, leaving 8 bases between them. The CDR3 loop spans 13 amino acids. DNA for the CDR3: TGTGCCACCAGCAGAGCCCCGAGGACTGAAGCTTTCTTT. Protein sequence: CATSRAPRTEAFF.

The rearrangement uses TRBV15 and TRBJ2-4; D is uncertain. In germline, CDR1 is LNHNV, CDR2 YYDKDF (reference sequence). The CDR3 is 13 residues long. Deletions cut 0 bases from V and 11 bases from J, with 11 bases between. The DNA for the CDR3 is TGTGCCACCAGCAGAGATTACGAAGTAGTTCAGTACTTC. The encoded protein is CATSRDYEVVQYF.

The rearrangement links TRBV4-1 to TRBJ2-7, with D possibly TRBD2 on 5 matching bases. Germline CDR1 reads MGHRA; CDR2 reads YSYEKL. Trimming removed 0 bases at V and 8 bases at J, with 17 bases between. The CDR3 spans 15 residues. This chain's CDR3 is CASSQDLTIASQQYF. The CDR3, as DNA: TGCGCCAGCAGCCAAGATCTAACAATAGCGTCTCAGCAGTACTTC.